A selection of T cell receptor beta chains follows, all from one sample in a study of blood T cell repertoires in COVID-19. Profiling relied on immunoSEQ multiplex PCR, and the TCRdb table lists in-frame clones only, not all of them. The repertoire has over 600,000 clones, about 87% of them found once; the top ten carry under 0.3%. The sequencing input was peripheral blood. These receptors were taken from a woman between 18 and 29 years old with acute or convalescent COVID-19. Each CDR3 is given with its conserved first and last residue.

TRBV6-1	TRBJ1-1	CASSEARDTEAFF
TRBV29-1	TRBJ2-3	CSVQGFPDTQYF
TRBV6-5	TRBJ2-1	CASRMGGSGNEQFF
TRBV10-3	TRBJ1-5	CAISDDRGGQPQHF
TRBV9	TRBJ2-3	CASSDPPSGGITDTQYF
TRBV6-2/TRBV6-3	TRBJ2-1	CASSAADYSYNEQFF
TRBV28	TRBJ1-6	CASSPDIVLNSPLHF
TRBV5-1	TRBJ1-2	CASSFEHALDGYTF
TRBV27	TRBJ2-4	CASSRIGTEKNIQYF
TRBV6-2/TRBV6-3	TRBJ2-3	CASSVTGGATDTQYF
TRBV28	TRBJ1-5	CASSSTTQPQHF
TRBV3-1/TRBV3-2	TRBJ2-5	CASSQDFGLASDQYF
TRBV24-1	TRBJ1-2	CATSDWTGRGGYTF
TRBV2	TRBJ2-3	CASSADRVTDTQYF
TRBV4-3	TRBJ2-7	CASSQGGFSLAEQYF
TRBV30	TRBJ2-7	CAWSRTAPYEQYF
TRBV27	TRBJ1-5	CASSFQGNQPQHF
TRBV28	TRBJ2-7	CASSLVSRTRPYEQYF
TRBV3-1/TRBV3-2	TRBJ2-4	CASSQGREDPNIQYF
TRBV11-2	TRBJ1-1	CASSSAGMNTEAFF
TRBV11-2	TRBJ1-1	CASSRGSTEAFF
TRBV11-3	TRBJ2-7	CASSSGTGNGEQYF
TRBV7-8	TRBJ2-5	CASSPLGRGSETQYF
TRBV12-5	TRBJ2-1	CASGLAPLPSGGYNEQFF
TRBV9	TRBJ2-7	CASSGRDRAFEQYF
TRBV6-2/TRBV6-3	TRBJ1-5	CASSYPGDQPQHF
TRBV21-1	TRBJ2-2	CASSKARGGDGELFF
TRBV6-1	TRBJ1-3	CASSDRAGAGNTIYF
TRBV30	TRBJ1-1	CAWSKTTLGVEAFF
TRBV29-1	TRBJ2-7	CSVGMGRGYEQYF
TRBV30	TRBJ2-7	CAWTTGGRVGYEQYF
TRBV9	TRBJ1-2	CASSSKGGAGGVYGYTF
TRBV27	TRBJ2-1	CASRLMGSGPVSYNEQFF
TRBV6-5	TRBJ1-1	CASKPLGQGATEAFF
TRBV6-5	TRBJ1-1	CASSYGTANTEAFF
TRBV27	TRBJ1-1	CASGTGGNTEAFF
TRBV5-4	TRBJ2-6	CASSSSGAGANVLTF
TRBV9	TRBJ1-1	CASSVVGQGDRTEAFF
TRBV14	TRBJ1-2	CASSLLGLNYGYTF
TRBV4-1	TRBJ1-3	CASSQEARKGALSGNTIYF
TRBV6-5	TRBJ1-1	CASSYRDRNTEAFF